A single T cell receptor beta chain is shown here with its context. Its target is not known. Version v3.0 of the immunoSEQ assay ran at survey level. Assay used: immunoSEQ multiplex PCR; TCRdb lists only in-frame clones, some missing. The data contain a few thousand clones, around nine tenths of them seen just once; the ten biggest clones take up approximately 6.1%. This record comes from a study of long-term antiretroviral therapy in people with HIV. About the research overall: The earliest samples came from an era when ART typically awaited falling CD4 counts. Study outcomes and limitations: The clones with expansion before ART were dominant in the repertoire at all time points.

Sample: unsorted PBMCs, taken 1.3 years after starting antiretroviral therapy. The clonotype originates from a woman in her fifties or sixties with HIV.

This chain's CDR3 is CASSEQGLGYTF. The CDR3 bases are TGTGCCAGCAGTGAGCAGGGGCTTGGCTACACCTTC. The genes are TRBV6-5 and TRBJ1-2, with D possibly TRBD1 on 6 matching bases. V was shortened by 5 bases and J by 7 bases, with 11 bases between the two germline ends. The CDR3 has 12 residues. The germline V gene has CDR1 MNHEY and CDR2 SVGAGI.